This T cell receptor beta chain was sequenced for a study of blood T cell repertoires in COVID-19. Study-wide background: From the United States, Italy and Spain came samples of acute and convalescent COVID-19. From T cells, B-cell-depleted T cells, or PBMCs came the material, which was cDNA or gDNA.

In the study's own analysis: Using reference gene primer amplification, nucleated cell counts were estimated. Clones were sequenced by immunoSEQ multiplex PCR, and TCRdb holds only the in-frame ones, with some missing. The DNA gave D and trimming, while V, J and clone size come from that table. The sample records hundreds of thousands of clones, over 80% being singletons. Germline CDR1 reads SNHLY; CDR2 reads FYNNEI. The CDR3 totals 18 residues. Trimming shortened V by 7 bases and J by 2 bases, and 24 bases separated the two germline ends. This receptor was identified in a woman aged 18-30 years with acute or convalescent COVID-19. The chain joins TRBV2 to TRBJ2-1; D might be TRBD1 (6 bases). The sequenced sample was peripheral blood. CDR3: CASMDPIKTGTTYNEQFF. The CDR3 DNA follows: TGTGCCAGCATGGACCCTATAAAAACCGGGACAACCTACAATGAGCAGTTCTTC.